The 30 T cell receptor beta chains below were found in one sample sequenced in a study of blood T cell repertoires in COVID-19. Data came from immunoSEQ multiplex PCR; TCRdb stores just in-frame clones and leaves some out. The data hold approximately 180,000 clones, with less than 90% observed a single time. Input material: PBMCs or T cells enriched from blood (not recorded which). These receptors were taken from a human donor with acute COVID-19. The donor label of this sample is uncertain.

V is TRBV9 and J is TRBJ2-7; 9 bases fit TRBD1. Germline V CDR1 and CDR2: SGDLS, YYNGEE. J was trimmed by 7 bases and V by 2 bases; bases with no gene match: 7. CDR3 length equals 14 residues. CDR3 sequence reads: CASSVSGQGREQYF. DNA for the CDR3: TGTGCCAGCAGCGTGTCGGGACAGGGCAGGGAGCAGTACTTC.

The rearrangement joins TRBV4-1 to TRBJ2-3; 12 bases are shared with TRBD1. V shed 1 base and J 15 bases; nucleotides not matched to a gene: 8. Germline lookup yields CDR1 MGHRA and CDR2 YSYEKL. CDR3 length: 14 residues. The CDR3 DNA reads as TGCGCCAGCAGCCAAGGACCCTGGGACAGGGGGCAATATTTT. It codes for CASSQGPWDRGQYF.

The V and J genes are TRBV7-9 and TRBJ1-2; D possibly corresponds to TRBD1 (5 bases). The CDR3 totals 11 residues. The germline V and J ends were trimmed by 3 bases and 6 bases, with 5 bases remaining between them. Germline values: CDR1 SEHNR, CDR2 FQNEAQ (reference sequence). The CDR3 is CASSFRDGYTF. Written as DNA, the CDR3 is TGTGCCAGCAGCTTCAGGGATGGCTACACCTTC.

The J gene is TRBJ1-3, the V gene TRBV7-2; possible D gene TRBD1, 6 bases. Trimming left V 2 bases short and J 3 bases short, with 8 bases between. The CDR3 is made up of 14 amino acids. The V gene's germline CDR1 is SGHTA and CDR2 FQGNSA. CDR3 region: CASSLTGRGNTIYF. In DNA form, the CDR3 reads TGTGCCAGCAGCTTAACAGGGCGTGGAAACACCATATATTTT.

This chain uses TRBV12-5 with TRBJ2-1; possibly TRBD2 for D (6 bases). The CDR3 has 19 amino acids. Germline CDR1 LGHNT, CDR2 FRNRAP. V was trimmed by 0 bases and J by 0 bases, leaving 18 bases between them. Here the CDR3 reads CASGLVRLADDFSYNEQFF. The DNA for the CDR3 is TGTGCTAGTGGTTTGGTACGGTTAGCGGACGACTTCTCCTACAATGAGCAGTTCTTC.

J is TRBJ2-3 and V is TRBV27, with 10 bases identical to TRBD1. V lost 5 bases, J lost 4 bases, and 6 bases stayed unmatched. The CDR3 loop spans 15 amino acids. From germline, CDR1 is MNHEY and CDR2 SMNVEV (reference sequence). This chain's CDR3 is CASSPWDRGPDTQYF. The CDR3 DNA follows: TGTGCCAGCAGTCCGTGGGACAGGGGCCCAGATACGCAGTATTTT.

The rearrangement joins TRBV4-1 to TRBJ1-1, with unresolved D. V lost 0 bases to trimming and J lost 0 bases, with 14 bases between them. CDR3 size: 17 residues. Germline CDR1 and CDR2: MGHRA and YSYEKL. The CDR3 region is CASSQDKNSFLNTEAFF. The CDR3 DNA sequence: TGCGCCAGCAGCCAAGATAAGAACAGCTTCCTGAACACTGAAGCTTTCTTT.

The rearrangement uses TRBV7-2 and TRBJ1-1, with a weak D call TRBD1 (6 bases). Germline CDR1 is SGHTA and CDR2 is FQGNSA. The CDR3 runs 12 residues. V was shortened by 3 bases and J by 8 bases, with 10 bases between the two germline ends. The CDR3 sequence is CASSFYREEAFF. CDR3 DNA: TGTGCCAGCAGCTTTTACAGGGAAGAAGCTTTCTTT.

This chain connects TRBV18 to TRBJ2-7, with D perhaps matching TRBD1 (6 bases). The V gene's germline CDR1 is KGHSH and CDR2 LQKENI. CDR3 length equals 13 residues. Trimming removed 3 bases from V and 3 bases from J, with 9 bases in between. CDR3 coding DNA: TGTGCCAGCTCACCCAGGGGATACTACGAGCAGTACTTC. This translates into CASSPRGYYEQYF.

This clone came up once. The chain is built from TRBV30 and TRBJ2-2, with TRBD2 matching over 7 bases. The ends lost 4 bases at V and 4 bases at J; junction bases unmatched: 0. In germline, CDR1 is GTSNPN, CDR2 SVGIG (reference sequence). The CDR3 extends over 12 amino acids. CDR3: CAWTSGTGELFF. The CDR3 DNA sequence: TGTGCCTGGACTAGCGGCACCGGGGAGCTGTTTTTT.

The CDR3 sequence is CASSLNRGSFEQYF. In DNA form, the CDR3 reads TGTGCCAGCAGCTTGAACAGGGGAAGTTTCGAGCAGTACTTC. This rearrangement joins TRBV5-4 to TRBJ2-7, with 7 bases that match TRBD1. This CDR3 is 14 amino acids long. The ends lost 1 base at V and 6 bases at J; junction bases unmatched: 7. Germline CDR1 SGHNT, CDR2 YYREEE (reference sequence).

The rearrangement uses TRBV11-3 and TRBJ1-6; perhaps TRBD1 as D (6 bases). Germline lookup yields CDR1 SGHNT and CDR2 YENEEA. The length of the CDR3 is 15 residues. V was pared by 1 base and J by 7 bases, with 11 bases between. The CDR3 region is CASSLGRGRNSPLHF. The CDR3 DNA is TGTGCCAGCAGCTTAGGGCGGGGGCGGAATTCACCCCTCCACTTT.

This clone was picked up one time. One base away lies a much larger clone, so this may be a sequencing read error. The chain recombines TRBV6-2 or TRBV6-3 with TRBJ1-2; D not certain. The germline V and J ends were trimmed by 4 bases and 5 bases, with 5 bases remaining between them. This CDR3 has 11 amino acids. CDR1 is MNHEY, CDR2 SVGEGT, per germline. The CDR3 nucleotides are TGTGCCAGCAGTTCAGGTTATGGCTACACCTTC. Its translation: CASSSGYGYTF.

The rearrangement joins TRBV29-1 to TRBJ1-1, with a tentative D call TRBD1 (6 bases). The V gene lost 8 bases and the J gene lost 5 bases, with 18 bases spanning the gap. CDR1 SQVTM and CDR2 ANQGSEA come from the germline V gene. The CDR3 covers 13 residues. CDR3 sequence reads: CSTPGGRITEAFF. CDR3 in DNA: TGCAGCACCCCCGGGGGGCGCATTACTGAAGCTTTCTTT.

This clone was counted a single time. The CDR3 sequence: CASLDQGTSGGPTYNEQFF. The DNA of the CDR3 is TGTGCCAGCCTCGACCAAGGGACTAGCGGGGGTCCCACCTACAATGAGCAGTTCTTC. The genes are TRBV2 and TRBJ2-1; 14 bases are shared with TRBD2. In germline, CDR1 is SNHLY, CDR2 FYNNEI. This CDR3 has 19 residues. J lost 2 bases, V lost 8 bases, and 14 bases had no gene match.

The rearrangement joins TRBV11-3 to TRBJ2-7; D is unclear. Trimming took 1 base from V and 3 from J, leaving 13 bases between them. Looked up from germline, CDR1 is SGHNT and CDR2 is YENEEA. The CDR3 has 15 residues. The CDR3 reads CASSLVYGDVYEQYF. DNA of the CDR3: TGTGCCAGCAGCTTAGTATATGGAGATGTCTACGAGCAGTACTTC.

This clone was observed once. The rearrangement links TRBV11-2 to TRBJ2-3; 8 bases are shared with TRBD2. CDR3 length: 19 amino acids. J gave up 3 bases and V 4 bases, and 18 bases lay outside the gene matches. Germline V gives CDR1 SGHAT, CDR2 FQNNGV. The CDR3: CASSSGGQLQRGLTDTQYF. As DNA, the CDR3 is TGTGCCAGCAGCTCCGGGGGTCAACTTCAGCGGGGGTTGACAGATACGCAGTATTTT.

This clone was seen a handful of times. The rearrangement joins TRBV30 to TRBJ1-1; 7 bases match TRBD1. The trim removed 8 bases at V and 6 bases at J, leaving 9 bases unmatched. The CDR3 sequence is 12 residues long. Germline V lookup: CDR1 GTSNPN, CDR2 SVGIG (reference sequence). CDR3 DNA: TGTGCCGGGAACAGGGGAATAGCTGAAGCTTTCTTT. It translates to CAGNRGIAEAFF.

V gene TRBV5-6 combines with J gene TRBJ2-2, with 7 bases fitting TRBD1. Trimming removed 0 bases from V and 2 bases from J; junction bases left unmatched: 4. CDR1 is SGHDT and CDR2 is YYEEEE in the germline V gene. The CDR3 totals 16 residues. This CDR3 is CASSLGQGVNTGELFF. In DNA form, the CDR3 reads TGTGCCAGCAGCTTGGGACAGGGAGTCAACACCGGGGAGCTGTTTTTT. Together with reference TRBV5-6 and TRBJ2-2, the CDR3 gives the full variable domain: DAGVTQSPTHLIKTRGQQVTLRCSPKSGHDTVSWYQQALGQGPQFIFQYYEEEERQRGNFPDRFSGHQFPNYSSELNVNALLLGDSALYLCASSLGQGVNTGELFFGEGSRLTVL.

This clone was seen only once. The rearrangement uses TRBV5-1 and TRBJ1-2; 7 nucleotides line up with TRBD1. The CDR3 spans 13 residues. Germline V gene data show CDR1 as SGHRS and CDR2 as YFSETQ. V shed 6 bases and J 4 bases; nucleotides not matched to a gene: 6. CDR3 nucleotides: TGCGCCAGCAATCAGGGGGACAGCTATGGCTACACCTTC. Protein: CASNQGDSYGYTF.

The chain combines TRBV11-1 with TRBJ1-1; 7 bases are shared with TRBD1. The CDR3 consists of 14 residues. Trimming cost V 5 bases and J 7 bases; bases outside gene matches: 10. Germline V gives CDR1 SGHAT, CDR2 FQDESV (reference sequence). The CDR3 DNA sequence: TGTGCCAGCAGCATCTTCGGACAGGAGAGTGAAGCTTTCTTT. Protein product: CASSIFGQESEAFF.

This rearrangement joins TRBV7-2 to TRBJ1-6, with D tentatively TRBD1 (5 bases). Germline V CDR1 and CDR2: SGHTA, FQGNSA. The CDR3 consists of 13 residues. V was trimmed by 4 bases and J by 9 bases, leaving 10 bases between them. The CDR3 nucleotides are TGTGCCAGCAGCTGGGGGGGGGTTTCACCCCTCCACTTT. Amino acids: CASSWGGVSPLHF.

The chain couples TRBV2 to TRBJ2-7, with TRBD2 matching 13 bases. The CDR3 has 15 residues. Germline CDR1 reads SNHLY; CDR2 reads FYNNEI. The V gene end was trimmed by 6 bases and the J gene end by 7 bases; junction bases not matched to a gene: 9. CDR3 sequence: CASSPTSGGAVEQYF. The CDR3 bases are TGTGCCAGCAGCCCAACTAGCGGGGGGGCGGTTGAGCAGTACTTC.

V gene TRBV5-6 combines with J gene TRBJ2-1; D is possibly TRBD2 (5 bases). This CDR3 is built from 15 residues. The germline V gene encodes CDR1 SGHDT and CDR2 YYEEEE. V was cut by 2 bases and J by 3 bases, with 12 bases left in between. This chain's CDR3 is CASSFRTVSYNEQFF. The CDR3 DNA reads as TGTGCCAGCAGCTTTCGGACTGTTAGCTACAATGAGCAGTTCTTC.

This clone was recorded a few times. The chain links TRBV7-9 to TRBJ1-1; a weak D match, TRBD1 (5 bases). Deletions cut 1 base from V and 0 bases from J, with 6 bases between. Per germline, CDR1 SEHNR and CDR2 FQNEAQ (reference sequence). This CDR3 contains 14 residues. CDR3 coding DNA: TGTGCCAGCAGCTTAGTGGGGCTGAACACTGAAGCTTTCTTT. This sequence encodes CASSLVGLNTEAFF.

Points on this clone: One junction end disagrees with the germline gene, perhaps due to a read error. This sequence joins TRBV7-2 and TRBJ2-2; D is possibly TRBD2 (5 bases). Germline V CDR1 and CDR2: SGHTA, FQGNSA. This CDR3 comprises 15 residues. CDR3 sequence reads: CASSLAAINTGELFF. CDR3 nucleotide sequence: TGTGCCAGCAGCCTAGCAGCAATAAACACCGGGGAGCTGTTTTTT.

In this sample, this clone turned up a few times. This chain connects TRBV21-1 to TRBJ2-1; the table gives TRBD2 as D, unverified against the DNA. TRBV21-1 is given as a pseudogene. CDR3 length: 13 amino acids. In DNA form, the CDR3 reads TGTGCCAGCAGCCCCCCGGGTTACAATGAGCAGTTCTTC. Protein product: CASSPPGYNEQFF.

The J gene is TRBJ1-5, the V gene TRBV30; 10 bases align to TRBD1. Germline values: CDR1 GTSNPN, CDR2 SVGIG (reference sequence). This CDR3 contains 14 residues. After removal of 2 bases from V and 6 bases from J, the junction contained 4 bases not matched to a gene. The CDR3 sequence: CAWSPGTGAQPQHF. CDR3 nucleotides: TGTGCCTGGAGTCCCGGGACAGGGGCTCAGCCCCAGCATTTT.

The CDR3 reads CSVGKDTSTDTQYF. Written as DNA, the CDR3 is TGCAGCGTTGGGAAAGACACTAGCACAGATACGCAGTATTTT. V usage is TRBV29-1 and J usage is TRBJ2-3; D is ambiguous. This CDR3 comprises 14 residues. Germline V CDR1 and CDR2: SQVTM, ANQGSEA. V lost 4 bases and J lost 0, with 11 bases in between.

V gene TRBV12-5 combines with J gene TRBJ2-1, with TRBD1 identical over 9 bases. The ends lost 0 bases at V and 7 bases at J; junction bases unmatched: 4. CDR3 length equals 15 residues. Germline V gene data show CDR1 as LGHNT and CDR2 as FRNRAP. CDR3 DNA: TGTGCTAGTGGTTTGGTACTGGGACAGGGAAATGAGCAGTTCTTC. The encoded protein is CASGLVLGQGNEQFF.